Each of the 7 T cell receptor beta chains below was sequenced from the same sample in a study of beta chain features in type 1 diabetes. Study observations and caveats: In every one of the four CD4+ subsets, TCRB CDR3s were moderately but significantly shorter in Type 1 diabetes patients.

The sequenced template was cDNA made from the entire isolated RNA. Sequenced by immunoSEQ multiplex PCR; TCRdb stores in-frame clones only, minus some. The repertoire holds about 150,000 clones, about 13% seen once, with under 1.5% in the top ten. Antigens of these TCRs are unknown. Specimen: central memory CD4+ T cells from blood. These receptors were taken from a young man with type 1 diabetes.

This rearrangement joins TRBV28 to TRBJ1-1; weak D call: TRBD1 (5 bases). V was trimmed by 6 bases and J by 9 bases, leaving 11 bases between them. This CDR3 has 11 amino acids. CDR1 and CDR2 from the germline V gene are MDHEN and SYDVKM. Here the CDR3 reads CASSIDRKAFF. The CDR3 nucleotides read TGTGCCAGCAGCATTGACAGAAAAGCTTTCTTT.

V and J are TRBV2 and TRBJ2-2, with D possibly matching TRBD1 (5 bases). This CDR3 spans 14 amino acids. With 1 base removed from V and 3 bases from J, the gap between germline ends came to 6 bases. Germline assignment: CDR1 SNHLY and CDR2 FYNNEI. CDR3 bases: TGTGCCAGCAGTGAAGGCAGGGACACCGGGGAGCTGTTTTTT. It specifies CASSEGRDTGELFF.

This rearrangement joins TRBV11-2 to TRBJ1-1; D gene uncertain. Germline-derived CDR1 and CDR2 are SGHAT and FQNNGV. The ends were cut back, 8 bases at V and 4 bases at J, with 11 bases in the middle. The CDR3 extends over 12 amino acids. CDR3 coding DNA: TGTGCCAGCCAGAGACCCACCACTGAAGCTTTCTTT. This codes for CASQRPTTEAFF.

The chain links TRBV28 to TRBJ2-7, with D perhaps TRBD1 or TRBD2 (5 bases each). The CDR3 is 13 residues long. Germline CDR1 MDHEN, CDR2 SYDVKM. V lost 6 bases, J lost 6 bases, and 15 bases lay in between. CDR3 sequence reads: CASRQPGASEQYF. In DNA, the CDR3 is TGTGCCAGCAGACAACCCGGGGCTAGCGAGCAGTACTTC.

A few counts support this clone. V usage is TRBV30 and J usage is TRBJ2-6; 10 bases are shared with TRBD1. The CDR3 covers 18 residues. The V gene end was trimmed by 7 bases and the J gene end by 4 bases; junction bases not matched to a gene: 16. Germline V lookup: CDR1 GTSNPN, CDR2 SVGIG (reference sequence). The CDR3 coding sequence is TGTGCCTCTAAACTCCCGGGGACAGGGGTGGTAGGGGCCAACGTCCTGACTTTC. As protein: CASKLPGTGVVGANVLTF.

This clone was observed at least ten times. The genes are TRBV29-1 and TRBJ2-2; no firm D call. V dropped 0 bases and J dropped 6 bases, with 8 bases sitting between them. The length of the CDR3 is 13 residues. Per the germline V gene, CDR1 is SQVTM and CDR2 is ANQGSEA. The CDR3 loop is CSVEDLEPGELFF. CDR3 DNA: TGCAGCGTTGAAGATTTGGAACCCGGGGAGCTGTTTTTT.

The chain carries TRBV28 and TRBJ1-5; TRBD1 agrees at 7 bases. Germline lookup yields CDR1 MDHEN and CDR2 SYDVKM. The CDR3 consists of 12 residues. Trimming cost V 8 bases and J 7 bases; bases outside gene matches: 5. CDR3 nucleotides: TGTGCCAGCGTCGACAGGGCCCAGCCCCAGCATTTT. This codes for CASVDRAQPQHF.